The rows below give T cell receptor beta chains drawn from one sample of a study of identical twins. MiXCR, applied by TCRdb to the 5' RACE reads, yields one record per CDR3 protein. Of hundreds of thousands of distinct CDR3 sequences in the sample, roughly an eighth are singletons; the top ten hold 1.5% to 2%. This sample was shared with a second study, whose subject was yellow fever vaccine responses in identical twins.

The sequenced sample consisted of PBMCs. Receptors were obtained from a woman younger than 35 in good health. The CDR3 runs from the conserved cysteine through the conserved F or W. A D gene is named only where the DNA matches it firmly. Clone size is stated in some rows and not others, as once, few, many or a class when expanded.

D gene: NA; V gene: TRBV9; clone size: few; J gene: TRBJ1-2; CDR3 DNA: TGTGCCAGCAGCTCAGGGGTCCCCTCCTTCGGTATTGTTGGCTACACCTTC; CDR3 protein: CASSSGVPSFGIVGYTF
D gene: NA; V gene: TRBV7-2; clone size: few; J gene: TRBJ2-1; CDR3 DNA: TGTGCCAGCAGCCCACGGGTGGACTACAATGAGCAGTTCTTC; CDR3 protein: CASSPRVDYNEQFF
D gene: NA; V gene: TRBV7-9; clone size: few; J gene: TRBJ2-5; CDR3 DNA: TGTGCCAGCAGTCAGGGTAGTTTTGAGACCCAGTACTTC; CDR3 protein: CASSQGSFETQYF
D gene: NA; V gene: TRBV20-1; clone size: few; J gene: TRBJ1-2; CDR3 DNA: TGCAGTGCTTACAGGGCTAACTATGGCTACACCTTC; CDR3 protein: CSAYRANYGYTF
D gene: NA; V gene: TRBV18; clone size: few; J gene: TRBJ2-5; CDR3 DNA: TGTGCCAGCTCACCAAGAACAGGCTTTACCCAAGAGACCCAGTACTTC; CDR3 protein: CASSPRTGFTQETQYF
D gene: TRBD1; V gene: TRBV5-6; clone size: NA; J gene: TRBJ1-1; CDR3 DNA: TGTGCCAGCAGCTTCTATGGACAGGGGAACACTGAAGCTTTCTTT; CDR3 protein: CASSFYGQGNTEAFF
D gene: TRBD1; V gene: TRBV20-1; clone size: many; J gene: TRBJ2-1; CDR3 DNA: TGCAGTGCGGACCTGATGGGGACAGGGGGGATGTATGAGCAGTTCTTC; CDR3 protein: CSADLMGTGGMYEQFF
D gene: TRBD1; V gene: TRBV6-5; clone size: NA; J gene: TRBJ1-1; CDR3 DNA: TGTGCCAGCAGTAACAGGGGGATGAACACTGAAGCTTTCTTT; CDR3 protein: CASSNRGMNTEAFF
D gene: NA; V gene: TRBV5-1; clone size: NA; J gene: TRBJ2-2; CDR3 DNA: TGCGCCAGCAGCTTCTCAGGGGTGCCGAACACCGGGGAGCTGTTTTTT; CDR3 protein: CASSFSGVPNTGELFF
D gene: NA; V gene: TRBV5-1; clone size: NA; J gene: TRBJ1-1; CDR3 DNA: TGCGCCAGCAGCGCCTTAGCGAACACTGAAGCTTTCTTT; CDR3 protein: CASSALANTEAFF